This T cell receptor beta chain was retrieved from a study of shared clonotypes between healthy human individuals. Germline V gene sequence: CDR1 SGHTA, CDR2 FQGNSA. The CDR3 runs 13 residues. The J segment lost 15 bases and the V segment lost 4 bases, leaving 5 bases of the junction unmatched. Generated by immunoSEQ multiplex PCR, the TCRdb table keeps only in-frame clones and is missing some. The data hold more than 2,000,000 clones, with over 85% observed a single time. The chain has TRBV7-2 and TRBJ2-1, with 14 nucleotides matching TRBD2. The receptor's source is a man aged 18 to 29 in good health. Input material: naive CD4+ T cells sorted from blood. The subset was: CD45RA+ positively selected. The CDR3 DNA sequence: TGTGCCAGCAGCTCGGGACTAGCGGGAGTTCGGTTCTTC. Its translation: CASSSGLAGVRFF.